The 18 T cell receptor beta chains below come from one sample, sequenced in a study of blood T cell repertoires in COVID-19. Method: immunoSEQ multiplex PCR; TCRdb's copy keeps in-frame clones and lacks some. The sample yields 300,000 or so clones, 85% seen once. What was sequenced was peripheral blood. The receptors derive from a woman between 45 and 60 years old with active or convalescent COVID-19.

The CDR3 sequence is CASMGERGSAYEQYF. In DNA form, the CDR3 reads TGTGCCAGCATGGGCGAGCGAGGGTCCGCCTACGAGCAGTACTTC. This rearrangement joins TRBV5-6 to TRBJ2-7, with D perhaps TRBD2 (5 bases). From germline, CDR1 is SGHDT and CDR2 YYEEEE. V shed 6 bases and J shed 2 bases, with 18 bases lying between them. The CDR3 is made up of 15 amino acids. The variable domain in full, with the rest retrieved from reference TRBV5-6 and TRBJ2-7, is DAGVTQSPTHLIKTRGQQVTLRCSPKSGHDTVSWYQQALGQGPQFIFQYYEEEERQRGNFPDRFSGHQFPNYSSELNVNALLLGDSALYLCASMGERGSAYEQYFGPGTRLTVT.

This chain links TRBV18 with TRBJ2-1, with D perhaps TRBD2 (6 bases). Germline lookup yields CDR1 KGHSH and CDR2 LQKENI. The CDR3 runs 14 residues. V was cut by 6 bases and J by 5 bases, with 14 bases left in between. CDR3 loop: CASSPGRRDNEQFF. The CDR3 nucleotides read TGTGCCAGCTCCCCGGGGAGGAGGGACAATGAGCAGTTCTTC.

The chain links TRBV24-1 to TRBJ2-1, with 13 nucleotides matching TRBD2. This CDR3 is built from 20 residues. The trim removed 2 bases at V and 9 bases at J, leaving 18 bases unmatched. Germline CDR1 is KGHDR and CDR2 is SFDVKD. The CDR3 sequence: CATSDSLSGLAGARPGEQFF. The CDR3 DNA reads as TGTGCCACCAGTGATTCCCTTTCTGGACTAGCGGGAGCCCGCCCAGGTGAGCAGTTCTTC.

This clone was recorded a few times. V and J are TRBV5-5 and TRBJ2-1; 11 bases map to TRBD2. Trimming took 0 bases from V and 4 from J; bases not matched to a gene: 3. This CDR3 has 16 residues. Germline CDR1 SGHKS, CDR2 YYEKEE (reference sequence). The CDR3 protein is CASSLAGTSGYNEQFF. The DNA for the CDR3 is TGTGCCAGCAGCTTGGCCGGGACTAGCGGATACAATGAGCAGTTCTTC. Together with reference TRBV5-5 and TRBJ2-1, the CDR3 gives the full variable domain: DAGVTQSPTHLIKTRGQQVTLRCSPISGHKSVSWYQQVLGQGPQFIFQYYEKEERGRGNFPDRFSARQFPNYSSELNVNALLLGDSALYLCASSLAGTSGYNEQFFGPGTRLTVL.

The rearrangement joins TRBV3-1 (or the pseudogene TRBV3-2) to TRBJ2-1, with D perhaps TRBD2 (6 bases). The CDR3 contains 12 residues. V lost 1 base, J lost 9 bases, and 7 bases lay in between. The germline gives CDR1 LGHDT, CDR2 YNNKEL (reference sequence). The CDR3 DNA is TGTGCCAGCAGCCAAGTCGGGGGTGAGCAGTTCTTC. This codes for CASSQVGGEQFF.

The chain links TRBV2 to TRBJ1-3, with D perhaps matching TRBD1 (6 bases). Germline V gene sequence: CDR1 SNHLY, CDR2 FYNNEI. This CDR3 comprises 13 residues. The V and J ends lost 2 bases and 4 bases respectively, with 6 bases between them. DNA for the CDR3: TGTGCCAGCAGTGAACAGGGGGGAAACACCATATATTTT. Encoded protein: CASSEQGGNTIYF.

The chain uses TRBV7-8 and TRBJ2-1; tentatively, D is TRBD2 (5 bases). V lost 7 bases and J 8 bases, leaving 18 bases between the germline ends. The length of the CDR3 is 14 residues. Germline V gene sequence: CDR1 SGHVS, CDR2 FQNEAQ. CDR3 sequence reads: CASTQRLGGDEQFF. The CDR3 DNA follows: TGTGCCAGCACCCAGCGGCTTGGCGGTGATGAGCAGTTCTTC.

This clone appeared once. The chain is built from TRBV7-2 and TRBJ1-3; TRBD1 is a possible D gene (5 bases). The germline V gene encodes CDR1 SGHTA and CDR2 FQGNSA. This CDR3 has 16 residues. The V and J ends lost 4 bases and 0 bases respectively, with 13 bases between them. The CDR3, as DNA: TGTGCCAGCAGCTCTCGACAGATTTTCTCTGGAAACACCATATATTTT. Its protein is CASSSRQIFSGNTIYF.

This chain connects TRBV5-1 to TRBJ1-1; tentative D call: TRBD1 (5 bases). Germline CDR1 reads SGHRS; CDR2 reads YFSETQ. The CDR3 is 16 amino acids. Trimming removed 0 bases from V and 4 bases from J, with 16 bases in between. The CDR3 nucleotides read TGCGCCAGCAGCTTGGCCTTTGGGGCGGTGACCACTGAAGCTTTCTTT. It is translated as CASSLAFGAVTTEAFF.

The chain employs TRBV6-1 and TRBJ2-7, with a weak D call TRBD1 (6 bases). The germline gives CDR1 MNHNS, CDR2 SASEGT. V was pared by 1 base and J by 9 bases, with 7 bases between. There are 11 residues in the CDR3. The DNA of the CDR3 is TGTGCCAGCAGTGAAGAAGGGGGGCAGTACTTC. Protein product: CASSEEGGQYF.

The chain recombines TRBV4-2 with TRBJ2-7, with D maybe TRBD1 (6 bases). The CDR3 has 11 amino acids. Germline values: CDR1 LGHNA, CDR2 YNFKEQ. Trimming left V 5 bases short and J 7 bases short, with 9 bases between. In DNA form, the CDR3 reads TGTGCCAGCAGCTCTCAGGGGGAGCAGTACTTC. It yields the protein CASSSQGEQYF.

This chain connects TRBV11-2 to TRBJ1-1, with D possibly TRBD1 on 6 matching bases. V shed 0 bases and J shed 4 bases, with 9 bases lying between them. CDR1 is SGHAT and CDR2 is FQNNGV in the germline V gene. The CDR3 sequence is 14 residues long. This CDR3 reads CASSLDGGSTEAFF. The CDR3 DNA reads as TGTGCCAGCAGCTTAGATGGGGGCTCCACTGAAGCTTTCTTT.

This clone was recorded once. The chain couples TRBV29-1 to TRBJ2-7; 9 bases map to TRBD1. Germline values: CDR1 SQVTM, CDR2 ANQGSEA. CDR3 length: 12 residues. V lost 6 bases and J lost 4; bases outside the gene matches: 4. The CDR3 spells CSVEGQGYEQYF. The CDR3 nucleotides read TGCAGCGTCGAGGGACAGGGATACGAGCAGTACTTC.

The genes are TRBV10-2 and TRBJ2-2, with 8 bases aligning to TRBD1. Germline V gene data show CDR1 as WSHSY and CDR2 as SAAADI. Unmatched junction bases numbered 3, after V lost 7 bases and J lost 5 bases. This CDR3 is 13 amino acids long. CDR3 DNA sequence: TGCGCCAGCACCAGGGGGCGAACCGGGGAGCTGTTTTTT. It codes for CASTRGRTGELFF.

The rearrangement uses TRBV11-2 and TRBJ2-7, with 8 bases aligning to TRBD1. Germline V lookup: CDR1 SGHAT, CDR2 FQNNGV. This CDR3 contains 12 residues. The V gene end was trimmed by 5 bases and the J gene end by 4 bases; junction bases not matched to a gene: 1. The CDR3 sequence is CASSRQGYEQYF. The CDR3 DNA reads TGTGCCAGCAGCAGACAGGGGTACGAGCAGTACTTC.

The CDR3 DNA is TGTGCCAGCTCACCAACGGGAAGTAGCCTTCCCTATCAGCCCCAGCATTTT. This codes for CASSPTGSSLPYQPQHF. V and J are TRBV18 and TRBJ1-5; D unclear. Germline CDR1 reads KGHSH; CDR2 reads LQKENI. CDR3 length: 17 residues. Trimming left V 2 bases short and J 5 bases short, with 19 bases between.

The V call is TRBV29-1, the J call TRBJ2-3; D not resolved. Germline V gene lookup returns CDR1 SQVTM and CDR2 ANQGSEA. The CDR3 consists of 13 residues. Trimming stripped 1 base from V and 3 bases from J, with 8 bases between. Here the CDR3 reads CSVEGPDTDTQYF. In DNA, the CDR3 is TGCAGCGTTGAAGGCCCAGATACAGATACGCAGTATTTT.

CDR3 coding DNA: TGTGCCAGCAGTGACCGGGACAGGGTGGGTGAAAAACTGTTTTTT. This gives the protein CASSDRDRVGEKLFF. This chain connects TRBV2 to TRBJ1-4, with 9 bases identical to TRBD1. This CDR3 contains 15 residues. The V gene end was trimmed by 3 bases and the J gene end by 7 bases; junction bases not matched to a gene: 6. Germline loops: CDR1 SNHLY, CDR2 FYNNEI.